The clone carrying this TCR beta chain was detected a few times. Its specificity is not known. The source of the sample is a study of cytomegalovirus exposure and HLA in healthy donors. Study in general: Of around 400 genotyped donors, 81% grouped in the Caucasian-associated ancestry cluster.

Study-level findings and limits: In most subjects, TCR beta sequences reportedly gave accurate predictions of HLA-A and HLA-B alleles. Clonal expansion, a later analysis showed, was greater in HLA-associated TCR beta chains than in equally common others. Presence/absence analyses rested on an assumption that sequencing depth was roughly uniform across donors.

PCR amplification relied on 60 Vbeta primers (plus 13 Jbeta primers). Here immunoSEQ multiplex PCR was the method, and the copy in TCRdb shows in-frame clones only, minus some. The data show about 150,000 clones, roughly 84% seen once. The sample comprised PBMCs. The TCR originated in a young woman in good health and CMV-seronegative.

In nucleotides, the CDR3 is TGTGCCAGCAGTTTAGTACAGGGTAGAGAAAAACTGTTTTTT. Protein product: CASSLVQGREKLFF. The chain combines TRBV28 with TRBJ1-4; maybe TRBD1 (6 bases). The V gene lost 2 bases and the J gene lost 8 bases, with 12 bases spanning the gap. This CDR3 comprises 14 residues. Germline V lookup: CDR1 MDHEN, CDR2 SYDVKM.